This T cell receptor beta chain was found in a study of blood T cell repertoires in COVID-19. Study overall: Material from acute and convalescent COVID-19 was sourced from the United States, Italy and Spain. PBMCs, B-cell-depleted T cells, or T cells were the source of the cDNA or gDNA that made up the material.

With V trimmed by 7 bases and J by 6 bases, 10 bases remained unmatched. The germline gives CDR1 SGHTA, CDR2 FQGNSA. This CDR3 contains 15 residues. In the original workflow: Using reference gene primer amplification, nucleated cell counts were estimated. Profiling relied on immunoSEQ multiplex PCR, and the TCRdb table lists in-frame clones only, not all of them. V, J and clone size reflect that table, while D and trimming were determined from the DNA. The sample yields roughly 300,000 clones, around 87% seen once. The clonotype comes from a woman between 45 and 65 years old who had recovered from COVID-19. Sequenced sample: peripheral blood. The chain couples TRBV7-2 to TRBJ2-1; 9 bases match TRBD2. The CDR3 region is CASTPGLARGNEQFF. In DNA, the CDR3 is TGTGCCAGCACGCCGGGACTAGCAAGAGGCAATGAGCAGTTCTTC.